The rows below give T cell receptor beta chains drawn from one sample of a study of cytomegalovirus exposure and HLA in healthy donors. The assay was immunoSEQ multiplex PCR, and TCRdb's table has in-frame clones only and misses some. The profile shows about 280,000 clones, around nine tenths of them singletons. Sequences were obtained from PBMCs. The receptors shown here come from a woman younger than 30 in good health and CMV-seronegative. Each CDR3 is given with its conserved first and last residue. The D gene is left open where the match is weak. Part of the rows lack a size; the others show once, few, many or a class for expanded clones.

>NA|NA|TRBV7-8|TRBJ2-6
TGTGCCAGCAGCTTACTAGTCGAGGTCTCTGGGGCCAACGTCCTGACTTTC
CASSLLVEVSGANVLTF
>NA|TRBD2|TRBV5-1|TRBJ2-5
TGCGCCAGCAGCTCGGGACTAGCGGGACAAGAGACCCAGTACTTC
CASSSGLAGQETQYF
>NA|TRBD1|TRBV5-4|TRBJ2-3
TGTGCCAGCAGCCTGGGACAGAGCACAGATACGCAGTATTTT
CASSLGQSTDTQYF
>NA|NA|TRBV2|TRBJ1-6
TGTGCCAGCAAACAGGGTGAATCTAATTCACCCCTCCACTTT
CASKQGESNSPLHF
>NA|TRBD1|TRBV5-6|TRBJ2-5
TGTGCCAGCAGCCTAGGACAGGGGTCGGAGACCCAGTACTTC
CASSLGQGSETQYF
>NA|TRBD2|TRBV11-3|TRBJ2-1
TGTGCCAGCAGCAAGACCCGAGGACTAGCGGGGGGAAATGAGCAGTTCTTC
CASSKTRGLAGGNEQFF
>NA|NA|TRBV27|TRBJ1-2
TGTGCCAAGAGGGCGGGGGGAGGGCTGGATACTTTC
CAKRAGGGLDTF
>once|NA|TRBV19|TRBJ1-2
TGTGCCAGTAGTATAGATGGCGGGGCTTATGGCTACACCTTC
CASSIDGGAYGYTF
>NA|TRBD2|TRBV30|TRBJ2-1
TGTGCCTGGAGTGTAGGGGCGGGGGGGCAGTTCTTC
CAWSVGAGGQFF
>few|TRBD2|TRBV7-8|TRBJ2-1
TGTGCCAGCAGCCCGCGGACTAGCGGGGGAGCCAACAATGAGCAGTTCTTC
CASSPRTSGGANNEQFF
>NA|NA|TRBV20-1|TRBJ1-1
TGCAGTGTCCCCGGGGACACTGAAGCTTTCTTT
CSVPGDTEAFF
>once|TRBD1|TRBV5-1|TRBJ1-2
TGCGCCAGCAGCTTGGTACCAGGGGGTTTCGATGGCTACACCTTC
CASSLVPGGFDGYTF
>NA|TRBD1|TRBV5-4|TRBJ2-5
TGTGCCAGCAGCCCCCGGGACAGGGGGAAGGAGACCCAGTACTTC
CASSPRDRGKETQYF
>NA|NA|TRBV5-6|TRBJ1-3
TGTGCCAGCAGCCCCGGACGCGGGAACACCATATATTTT
CASSPGRGNTIYF
>NA|TRBD2|TRBV7-6|TRBJ2-1
TGTGCCAGCGGCTGGACGGGGGGGAATGAGCAGTTCTTC
CASGWTGGNEQFF
>NA|TRBD1|TRBV10-3|TRBJ1-1
TGTGCCATCAGGGACAGGGGCGATAACACTGAAGCTTTCTTT
CAIRDRGDNTEAFF
>NA|NA|TRBV5-8|TRBJ2-5
TGTGCCAGCAGCTTGGGATCAAACCTCCAAGAGGCCCAGTACTTC
CASSLGSNLQEAQYF
>NA|TRBD1|TRBV5-1|TRBJ1-2
TGCGCCAGCAGCATACCGGGACAGGGCTATGGCTACACCTTC
CASSIPGQGYGYTF
>NA|TRBD2|TRBV9|TRBJ2-1
TGTGCCAGCAGCGTAGGACTAGCGGGTTACAATGAGCAGTTCTTC
CASSVGLAGYNEQFF
>NA|TRBD1|TRBV4-1|TRBJ1-5
TGCGCCAGCCGGGGACAGGGGGATCAGCCCCAGCATTTT
CASRGQGDQPQHF
>NA|TRBD2|TRBV14|TRBJ2-7
TGTGCCAGCAGCCGACTAGCGGGGTCCATCTGGGAGCAGTACTTC
CASSRLAGSIWEQYF
>NA|TRBD1|TRBV30|TRBJ1-4
TGTGCCTGGAGTGCGACAGGGGTTCGTGAAAAACTGTTTTTT
CAWSATGVREKLFF
>NA|NA|TRBV5-1|TRBJ2-1
TGCGCCAGCAGCCCCTGGGGCCTAGATGAGCAGTTCTTC
CASSPWGLDEQFF
>NA|NA|TRBV2|TRBJ1-5
TGTGCCAGCAACTCCGGGTCCCCCGGCTATCAGCCCCAGCATTTT
CASNSGSPGYQPQHF
>NA|NA|TRBV2|TRBJ2-4
TGTGCCAGCAGTGGAGTGGGAGGCAAAAACATTCAGTACTTC
CASSGVGGKNIQYF
>NA|TRBD1|TRBV6-6|TRBJ1-1
TGTGCCGCAGCAAGGGACAGGGCAACTGAAGCTTTCTTT
CAAARDRATEAFF
>NA|NA|TRBV6-1|TRBJ1-5
TGTGCCAGCAGTGAGCGGAGGGCCGCTAATCAGCCCCAGCATTTT
CASSERRAANQPQHF
>NA|NA|TRBV7-9|TRBJ2-1
TGTGCCAGCAGCTTAGGGGGAGGAAATGAGCAGTTCTTC
CASSLGGGNEQFF
>NA|TRBD1|TRBV18|TRBJ2-6
TGTGCCAGCTCACCTCCTGGACAGGGGATACACGTCCTGACTTTC
CASSPPGQGIHVLTF
>once|NA|TRBV19|TRBJ1-1
TGTGCCAGTAGTACCTCGTCGAGAAACACTGAAGCTTTCTTT
CASSTSSRNTEAFF
>few|NA|TRBV15|TRBJ2-3
TGTGCCACCAGCAGAAGAGCTGCCAGCGCAGATACGCAGTATTTT
CATSRRAASADTQYF
>NA|NA|TRBV15|TRBJ1-5
TGTGCCACCAGCAGAGACCCTGGACAGAGCAATCAGCCCCAGCATTTT
CATSRDPGQSNQPQHF
>NA|TRBD1|TRBV27|TRBJ1-5
TGTGCCAGCAGTTCCTATGGACAGGGGTGGAATCAGCCCCAGCATTTT
CASSSYGQGWNQPQHF
>NA|TRBD1|TRBV11-2|TRBJ2-7
TGTGCCAGCAGCCCTCAGACAGGGGGCTACGAGCAGTACTTC
CASSPQTGGYEQYF
>NA|TRBD2|TRBV7-9|TRBJ2-2
TGTGCCAGCAGGCCTCGGGGGGGTCACACCGGGGAGCTGTTTTTT
CASRPRGGHTGELFF
>NA|TRBD2|TRBV2|TRBJ2-3
TGTGCCAGCTTCTTGTATAGCGGGGGCACAGATACGCAGTATTTT
CASFLYSGGTDTQYF
>NA|TRBD1|TRBV9|TRBJ1-2
TGTGCCAGCAGCGCGAGGACAGGGGAGGGTGGCTACACCTTC
CASSARTGEGGYTF
>NA|TRBD1|TRBV7-9|TRBJ1-2
TGTGCCAGCAGCTCCCCAACCTTATCGGACAGGGATAATGGCTACACCTTC
CASSSPTLSDRDNGYTF
>once|TRBD1|TRBV11-2|TRBJ1-1
TGTGCCAGCCCCCCTGGACAGGCAGTAGAGAACACTGAAGCTTTCTTT
CASPPGQAVENTEAFF
>few|NA|TRBV6-5|TRBJ1-2
TGTGCCAGCCAGAGGGCCCCAAACTATGGCTACACCTTC
CASQRAPNYGYTF
>NA|TRBD2|TRBV12-5|TRBJ2-3
TGTGCTAGTTTGGTGACTAGCGGGGAGGATGATACGCAGTATTTT
CASLVTSGEDDTQYF
>NA|TRBD2|TRBV7-2|TRBJ2-1
TGTGCCAGCAGCACGGGGGGAAGCTCCTACAATGAGCAGTTCTTC
CASSTGGSSYNEQFF
>NA|NA|TRBV2|TRBJ1-2
TGTGCCAGGGACAGTCCCAACTATGGCTACACCTTC
CARDSPNYGYTF